The clone carrying this T cell receptor beta chain was detected only a few times. Its antigen is unidentified. The data belong to a study of blood T cells in healthy people across ages. Regarding the study as a whole: Nothing was known about donor CMV status, and this possibly confounded expanded clonotype changes. Diversity figures derived from one million T cells were judged to underestimate the true value. TCR beta diversity, measured per million T cells, fell in a roughly linear way with age.

Per sample, a minimum of 6.5 million PBMCs were isolated. Primed by a sample-barcoded 5' primer and a J-beta primer mix, a second PCR proceeded for about 7 to 12 cycles. TCRdb independently ran MiXCR on the 5' RACE reads; one entry per CDR3 protein. The sample consists of about 670,000 distinct CDR3 sequences, around 38% of them appearing once. V lost 6 bases to trimming and J lost 5 bases, with 17 bases between them. The CDR3 has 13 amino acids. The germline CDR1 and CDR2 sequences are DFQATT and SNEGSKA (reference sequence). Sequencing used blood. This clonotype was obtained from an elderly man in good health. V usage is TRBV20-1 and J usage is TRBJ2-7, with D unresolved. The CDR3 coding sequence is TGCAGTGCGACCCCCAGACCCCGAAACGAGCAGTACTTC. It yields the protein CSATPRPRNEQYF.